A single sample is the source of the 12 T cell receptor beta chains below, sequenced in a study of neoadjuvant anti-PD-1 for oral cavity cancer. TCRdb keeps only in-frame clones here, not all; method: immunoSEQ multiplex PCR. This sample has about 14,000 clones; 35% to 40% occur once, and the top ten carry approximately 40%. The time point here: after neoadjuvant nivolumab, at surgical resection. This specimen was tumor tissue, taken after nivolumab (anti-PD-1) treatment. The receptors were sampled from a person aged 40 to 85 with oral cavity squamous cell carcinoma.

V is TRBV2 and J is TRBJ1-5, with 9 bases that match TRBD1. J gave up 0 bases and V 6 bases, and 9 bases lay outside the gene matches. The CDR3 is 17 amino acids. Germline CDR1 and CDR2: SNHLY and FYNNEI. The CDR3 loop is CASRGGTGRHSNQPQHF. The CDR3 coding sequence is TGTGCCAGCAGGGGGGGGACAGGGAGACATAGCAATCAGCCCCAGCATTTT.

The table lists this clone with a few counts. The chain is built from TRBV28 and TRBJ2-6; D is perhaps TRBD2 (5 bases). Germline assignment: CDR1 MDHEN and CDR2 SYDVKM. The CDR3 has 16 residues. Trimming left V 5 bases short and J 1 base short, with 12 bases between. CDR3 sequence reads: CASSQLRVSGANVLTF. The CDR3 DNA follows: TGTGCCAGCAGTCAATTGAGGGTATCTGGGGCCAACGTCCTGACTTTC.

The chain carries TRBV7-8 and TRBJ1-1; D possibly corresponds to TRBD1 (6 bases). Germline lookup yields CDR1 SGHVS and CDR2 FQNEAQ. CDR3 length equals 15 residues. With 1 base removed from V and 3 bases from J, the gap between germline ends came to 12 bases. The CDR3 region is CASSLGTALYTEAFF. The CDR3 DNA sequence: TGTGCCAGCAGCTTAGGGACAGCTTTATACACTGAAGCTTTCTTT.

The V and J genes are TRBV6-5 and TRBJ1-5; 7 positions agree with TRBD1. The CDR3 is 16 amino acids. V shed 0 bases, J shed 0 bases, and the junction held 2 bases outside the gene matches. Germline V gene lookup returns CDR1 MNHEY and CDR2 SVGAGI. DNA of the CDR3: TGTGCCAGCAGTTACTCCGGACAGGCTAGCAATCAGCCCCAGCATTTT. Its protein product is CASSYSGQASNQPQHF.

The rearrangement joins TRBV6-6 to TRBJ1-5, with a possible D match to TRBD1 (5 bases). V was clipped by 5 bases and J by 6 bases, with 11 bases between them. The CDR3 has 13 residues. Germline lookup yields CDR1 MNHNY and CDR2 SVGAGI (reference sequence). The CDR3 region has the DNA TGTGCCAGCAGTCTACAGGCCAGTCAGCCCCAGCATTTT. Translated, it gives CASSLQASQPQHF.

This clone was observed a few times. The rearrangement joins TRBV27 to TRBJ1-4; 7 bases fit TRBD1. CDR3 size: 15 residues. CDR1 and CDR2 from the germline V gene are MNHEY and SMNVEV (reference sequence). With 4 bases clipped from V and 3 bases from J, the junction kept 5 bases outside the gene matches. The CDR3 bases are TGTGCCAGCAGTTCCCGACAGGGATCTAATGAAAAACTGTTTTTT. Protein sequence: CASSSRQGSNEKLFF.

This clone was counted only a few times. The V and J genes are TRBV30 and TRBJ2-7, with TRBD1 matching over 10 bases. This CDR3 has 14 amino acids. The V gene's germline CDR1 is GTSNPN and CDR2 SVGIG (reference sequence). V dropped 4 bases and J dropped 6; count of bases not matched to a gene: 9. CDR3 residues: CAWNTGTGVGEQYF. In DNA form, the CDR3 reads TGTGCCTGGAACACCGGGACAGGGGTCGGCGAGCAGTACTTC.

In its sample, this clone was seen a few times. Additional DNA sequences in this sample encode the identical CDR3. The gene calls are TRBV4-3 and TRBJ1-2; 7 bases match TRBD1. CDR3 size: 14 residues. The J segment lost 4 bases and the V segment lost 0 bases, leaving 2 bases of the junction unmatched. Germline CDR1 is LGHNA and CDR2 is YSLEER. The DNA for the CDR3 is TGCGCCAGCAGCCAAGAAGGGGGCTCCTATGGCTACACCTTC. It is translated as CASSQEGGSYGYTF.

Only one count was recorded for this clone. The V and J genes are TRBV27 and TRBJ1-6, with 12 bases aligning to TRBD1. CDR1 MNHEY and CDR2 SMNVEV come from the germline V gene (reference sequence). The CDR3 runs 18 residues. Trimming cost V 5 bases and J 9 bases; bases outside gene matches: 14. The DNA of the CDR3 is TGTGCCAGCAGTCAGGGTGTTAGGGGACAGGGGGCCCTTTCACCCCTCCACTTT. This encodes CASSQGVRGQGALSPLHF.

The V and J genes are TRBV5-1 and TRBJ2-1, with 10 positions matching TRBD2. Looked up from germline, CDR1 is SGHRS and CDR2 is YFSETQ. This CDR3 is built from 14 residues. The V segment lost 4 bases and the J segment 6 bases; nucleotides outside the gene matches: 4. As DNA, the CDR3 is TGCGCCAGCAGCCCCGGGACTAGCGTCAATGAGCAGTTCTTC. Translated, it gives CASSPGTSVNEQFF. The full variable domain, with the rest looked up from reference TRBV5-1 and TRBJ2-1, is KAGVTQTPRYLIKTRGQQVTLSCSPISGHRSVSWYQQTPGQGLQFLFEYFSETQRNKGNFPGRFSGRQFSNSRSEMNVSTLELGDSALYLCASSPGTSVNEQFFGPGTRLTVL.

The CDR3 bases are TGTGCCAGCGCTAGGGACAGGGTGGACACTGAAGCTTTCTTT. Translating gives CASARDRVDTEAFF. J is TRBJ1-1 and V is TRBV25-1; TRBD1 matches at 9 bases. The germline V gene has CDR1 MGHDK and CDR2 SYGVNS. The CDR3 runs 14 residues. V was pared by 8 bases and J by 3 bases, with 7 bases of the junction left unmatched.

V and J are TRBV25-1 and TRBJ1-3, with D unclear. V lost 8 bases and J 6 bases, leaving 20 bases between the germline ends. The CDR3 consists of 15 residues. CDR1 MGHDK and CDR2 SYGVNS come from the germline V gene. Here the CDR3 reads CASPGILGALNTIYF. The CDR3, as DNA: TGTGCCAGCCCGGGGATTCTGGGCGCATTAAACACCATATATTTT.